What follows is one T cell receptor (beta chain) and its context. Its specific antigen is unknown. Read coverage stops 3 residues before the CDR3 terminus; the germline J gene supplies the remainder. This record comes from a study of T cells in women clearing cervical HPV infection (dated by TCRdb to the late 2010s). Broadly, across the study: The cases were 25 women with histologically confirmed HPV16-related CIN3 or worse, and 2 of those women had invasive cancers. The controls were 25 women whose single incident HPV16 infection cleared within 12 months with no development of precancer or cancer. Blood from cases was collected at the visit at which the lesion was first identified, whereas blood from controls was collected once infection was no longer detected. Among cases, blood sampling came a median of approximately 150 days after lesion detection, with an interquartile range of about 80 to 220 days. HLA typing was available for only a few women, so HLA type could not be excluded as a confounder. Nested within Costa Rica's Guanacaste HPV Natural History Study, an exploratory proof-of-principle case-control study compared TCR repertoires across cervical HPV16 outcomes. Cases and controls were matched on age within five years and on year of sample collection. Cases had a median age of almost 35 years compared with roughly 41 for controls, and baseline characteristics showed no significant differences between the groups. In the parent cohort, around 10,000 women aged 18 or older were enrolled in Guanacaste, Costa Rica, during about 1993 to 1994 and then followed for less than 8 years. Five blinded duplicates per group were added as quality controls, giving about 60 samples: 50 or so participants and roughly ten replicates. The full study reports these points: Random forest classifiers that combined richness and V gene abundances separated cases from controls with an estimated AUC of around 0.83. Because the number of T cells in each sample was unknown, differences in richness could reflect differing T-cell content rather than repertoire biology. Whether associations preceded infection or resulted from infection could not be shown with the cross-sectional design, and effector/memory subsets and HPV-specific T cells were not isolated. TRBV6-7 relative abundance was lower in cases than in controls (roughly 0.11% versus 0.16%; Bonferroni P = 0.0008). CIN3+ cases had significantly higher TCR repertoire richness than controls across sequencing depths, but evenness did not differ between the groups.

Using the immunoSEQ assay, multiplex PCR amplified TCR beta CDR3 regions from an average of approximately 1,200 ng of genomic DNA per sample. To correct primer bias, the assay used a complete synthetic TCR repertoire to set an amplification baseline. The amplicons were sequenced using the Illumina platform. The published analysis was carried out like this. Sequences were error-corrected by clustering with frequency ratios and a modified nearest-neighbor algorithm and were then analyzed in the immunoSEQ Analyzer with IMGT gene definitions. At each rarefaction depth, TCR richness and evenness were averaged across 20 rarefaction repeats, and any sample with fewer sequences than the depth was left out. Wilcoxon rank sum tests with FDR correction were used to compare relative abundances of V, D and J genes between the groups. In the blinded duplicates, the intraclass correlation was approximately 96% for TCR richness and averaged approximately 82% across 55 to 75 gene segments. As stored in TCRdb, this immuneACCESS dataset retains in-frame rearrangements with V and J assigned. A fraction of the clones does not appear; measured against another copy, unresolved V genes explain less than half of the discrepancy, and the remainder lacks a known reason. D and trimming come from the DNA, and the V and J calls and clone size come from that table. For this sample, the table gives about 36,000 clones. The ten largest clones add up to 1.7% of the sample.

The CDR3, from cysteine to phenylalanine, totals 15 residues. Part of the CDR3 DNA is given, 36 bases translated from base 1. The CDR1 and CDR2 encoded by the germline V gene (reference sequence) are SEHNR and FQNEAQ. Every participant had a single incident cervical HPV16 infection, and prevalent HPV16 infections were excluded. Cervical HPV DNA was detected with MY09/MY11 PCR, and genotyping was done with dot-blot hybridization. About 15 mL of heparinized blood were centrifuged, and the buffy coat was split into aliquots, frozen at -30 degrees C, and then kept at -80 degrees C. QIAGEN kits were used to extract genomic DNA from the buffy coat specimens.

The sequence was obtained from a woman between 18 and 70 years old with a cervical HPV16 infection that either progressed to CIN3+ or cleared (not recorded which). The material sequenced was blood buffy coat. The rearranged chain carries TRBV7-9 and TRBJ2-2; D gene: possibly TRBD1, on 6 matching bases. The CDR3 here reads CASSFHYRVDSPLFF. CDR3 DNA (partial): TGTGCCAGCAGCTTCCATTACAGGGTGGATTCACCG.